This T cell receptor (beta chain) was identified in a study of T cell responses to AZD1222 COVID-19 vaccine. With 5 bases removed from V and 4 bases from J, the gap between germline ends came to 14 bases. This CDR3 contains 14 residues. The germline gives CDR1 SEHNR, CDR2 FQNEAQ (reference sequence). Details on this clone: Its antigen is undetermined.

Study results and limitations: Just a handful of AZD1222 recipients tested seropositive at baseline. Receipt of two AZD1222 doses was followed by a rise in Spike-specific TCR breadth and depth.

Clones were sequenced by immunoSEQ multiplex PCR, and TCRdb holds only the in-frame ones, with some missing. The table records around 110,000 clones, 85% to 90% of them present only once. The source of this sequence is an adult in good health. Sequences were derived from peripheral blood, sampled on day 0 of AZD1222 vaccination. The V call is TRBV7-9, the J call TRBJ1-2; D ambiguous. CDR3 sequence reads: CASSDQRLTYGYTF. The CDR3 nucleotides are TGTGCCAGCAGCGATCAGAGACTAACCTATGGCTACACCTTC.